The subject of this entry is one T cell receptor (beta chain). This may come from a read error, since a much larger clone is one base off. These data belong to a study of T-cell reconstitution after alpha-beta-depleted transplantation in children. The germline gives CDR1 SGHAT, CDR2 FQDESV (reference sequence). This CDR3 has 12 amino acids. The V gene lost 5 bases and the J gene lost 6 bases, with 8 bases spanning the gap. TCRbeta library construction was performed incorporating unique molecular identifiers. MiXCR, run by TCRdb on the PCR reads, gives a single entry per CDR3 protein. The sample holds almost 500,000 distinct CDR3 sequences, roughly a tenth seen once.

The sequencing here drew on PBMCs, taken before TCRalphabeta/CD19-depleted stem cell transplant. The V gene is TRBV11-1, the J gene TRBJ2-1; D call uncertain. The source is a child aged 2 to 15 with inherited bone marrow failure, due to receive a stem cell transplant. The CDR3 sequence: CASSVISNEQFF. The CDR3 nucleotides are TGTGCCAGCAGCGTAATCAGCAATGAGCAGTTCTTC.